This T cell receptor beta chain was recorded in a study of T cells in Graves' hyperthyroidism and ophthalmopathy (dated by TCRdb to the late 2010s). For the study in its entirety: Peripheral blood was collected at initial diagnosis, before any treatment. In several Graves' hyperthyroidism patients, the study also compared T-cell repertoires from thyroid tissue with T-cell repertoires from blood. The roughly 99 discovery patients were divided at random into training and test sets in a 7:3 ratio. A discovery cohort of about a hundred patients, about 40 with Graves' ophthalmopathy and 55 to 60 with stable Graves' hyperthyroidism, was used to find distinguishing TCR V-J signatures. TCR Vbeta CDR3 sequencing of 135 peripheral blood samples (roughly 41 ophthalmopathy, approximately 80 hyperthyroidism and some 17 progressor patients) is reported in the paper. Prospective prediction of ophthalmopathy was tested in an independent validation cohort consisting of about 20 hyperthyroidism patients and around 17 patients who later progressed to ophthalmopathy. After blood sampling, hyperthyroidism patients were treated with methimazole at a starting dose of 30 mg daily, and ophthalmopathy patients were treated with high-dose intravenous methylprednisolone. Study-wide findings and limitations: Most expanded thyroid clonotypes (frequency above 0.001) were also detected in blood, suggesting blood repertoires may reflect thyroid immune responses. Ophthalmopathy was separated from stable hyperthyroidism by a 13 V-J signature model, with about 88% sensitivity and 81% to 82% specificity obtained in cross-validation and 80%/75% obtained in testing. In validation, the model predicted progression to ophthalmopathy a median of around 6.5 months before onset, with over 60% sensitivity and about 75% specificity. No statistical method was used to set the sample size in advance, and investigators knew the group allocation.

In the germline V gene, CDR1 corresponds to ENHRY and CDR2 to SYGVKD. The CDR3 spans 13 residues, from the cysteine through the phenylalanine. Solely the CDR3 DNA is kept, with 39 bases framed from the first base. Trimming takes 3 bases from V and 5 bases from J, and the germline ends sit 10 bases apart. In the ophthalmopathy patients, disease was moderately to severely active, with a Clinical Activity Score of 3 or more, a NOSPECS grade of 4 or more, and a duration of less than 3 months. The study excluded patients with uncontrolled infections, other autoimmune diseases, pregnancy or lactation. Clinical symptoms, serum thyroxine and TRAb, thyroid ultrasound, and orbital computed tomography formed the basis for the diagnoses. PBMCs were isolated from approximately 10 ml of fresh peripheral blood by Ficoll-Paque density gradient centrifugation. Total RNA was extracted with Trizol reagent, and quality was checked on an Agilent 2100 Bioanalyzer.

This clonotype was seen only a few times. The clone's antigen remains unknown. Base quality data are lacking; no much larger clone is found one base away. The TCR beta CDR3 regions were amplified from the RNA transcripts. For the first round of RT-PCR on the TCR CDR3, the HTBI primer set was used together with the Qiagen OneStep RT-PCR kit. The libraries were constructed in a second round of multiplex PCR and then size-selected and purified. Libraries were sequenced paired-end with 100 bp reads on an Illumina HiSeq2000. Per the original workflow: SOAPnuke was used to process the raw data, removing reads that contained adapters or uncalled bases, had a mean Phred below 15, or lacked an exact match to the constant primer or identifier. High-quality paired reads were merged with COPE v1.2.5, and unique nucleotide sequences were defined as clonotypes. MiTCR v1.1 was used to align clonotypes to the IMGT TRBV, TRBD and TRBJ reference segments. Analysis was restricted to V-J combinations with a frequency above 0.0001, which covered about 99% of repertoires. A TCS score was defined as the ratio between F50 (clonal expansion) and ExV (chaos), using BLOSUM62-based TCRdist between CDR3 peptides within each V-J. Welch's t-statistics and random forest reduced fewer than 600 V-J features to 10 to 15, which were used in a naive Bayes classifier (R e1071). In-frame beta chains were kept once TCRdb had trimmed the public reads at Q25 with fastp and called clones with MiXCR. Every distinct CDR3 protein forms one entry, paired with its most common genes and DNA. The V and J calls and clone size come from TCRdb's table, not from the authors' own analysis. The sample contains hundreds of thousands of distinct CDR3 sequences, approximately 20% of them found a single time. 47% of the sample rests with the top ten.

The rearranged chain carries TRBV10-3 and TRBJ2-5; no D segment can be confidently identified. This TCR derives from a man between 35 and 55 years old with Graves' ophthalmopathy. Sequences were obtained from blood. The nucleotide sequence is given as TGTGCCATCAGTGAATACCAAGAGGAGACCCAGTACTTC. It is translated as CAISEYQEETQYF.